These T cell receptor beta chains were read from a single sample in a study of T-cell reconstitution after alpha-beta-depleted transplantation in children. TCRdb reprocessed the PCR reads with MiXCR, giving one entry per CDR3 protein. The sample includes about 640,000 distinct CDR3 sequences, approximately 16% seen only once; the top ten take over 0.95%. Sequenced material: PBMCs from the stem cell graft donor, taken from the stem cell graft. The origin of the receptors is a human donor who donated a stem cell graft to a child with acute myeloid leukemia. Each CDR3 is given with its conserved first and last residue. Fields, in order: D gene, clone size, V gene, J gene, CDR3 protein, CDR3 DNA. The D gene is left open where the match is weak. Rows give clone size only sometimes, using once, few, many, or a class for an expanded clone.

d_gene: NA
abundance: once
v_gene: TRBV11-2
j_gene: TRBJ2-6
CDR3aa: CASSLDGRQARPFSGANVLTF
CDR3nt: TGTGCCAGCAGCTTAGATGGGAGACAGGCCCGACCGTTCTCTGGGGCCAACGTCCTGACTTTC

d_gene: NA
abundance: NA
v_gene: TRBV7-3
j_gene: TRBJ2-2
CDR3aa: CASSKQPGPAGELFF
CDR3nt: TGTGCCAGCAGCAAACAACCTGGGCCAGCCGGGGAGCTGTTTTTT

d_gene: NA
abundance: NA
v_gene: TRBV5-1
j_gene: TRBJ2-2
CDR3aa: CASSSGLPNTGELFF
CDR3nt: TGCGCCAGCAGCTCAGGACTACCCAACACCGGGGAGCTGTTTTTT

d_gene: NA
abundance: NA
v_gene: TRBV11-2
j_gene: TRBJ1-4
CDR3aa: CASSLVLGAREKLFF
CDR3nt: TGTGCCAGCAGCTTAGTTCTGGGGGCGCGGGAAAAACTGTTTTTT

d_gene: NA
abundance: NA
v_gene: TRBV9
j_gene: TRBJ2-2
CDR3aa: CASSGTVTLTGELFF
CDR3nt: TGTGCCAGCAGCGGGACAGTAACCCTCACCGGGGAGCTGTTTTTT

d_gene: TRBD1
abundance: NA
v_gene: TRBV29-1
j_gene: TRBJ2-1
CDR3aa: CSVSRDRDWGEQFF
CDR3nt: TGCAGCGTTTCCCGGGACAGGGATTGGGGTGAGCAGTTCTTC

d_gene: NA
abundance: few
v_gene: TRBV12-3/TRBV12-4
j_gene: TRBJ2-5
CDR3aa: CASSSIPTETQYF
CDR3nt: TGTGCCAGCAGTTCTATCCCCACAGAGACCCAGTACTTC

d_gene: NA
abundance: NA
v_gene: TRBV30
j_gene: TRBJ1-1
CDR3aa: CAWSGRGAFF
CDR3nt: TGTGCCTGGAGTGGGAGGGGTGCTTTCTTT

d_gene: NA
abundance: NA
v_gene: TRBV7-9
j_gene: TRBJ1-2
CDR3aa: CASSPPTSGTYGYTF
CDR3nt: TGTGCCAGCAGCCCACCCACTTCAGGGACCTATGGCTACACCTTC

d_gene: NA
abundance: many
v_gene: TRBV20-1
j_gene: TRBJ2-3
CDR3aa: CSAGRLSTDTQYF
CDR3nt: TGCAGTGCCGGACGGTTAAGCACAGATACGCAGTATTTT

d_gene: NA
abundance: NA
v_gene: TRBV6-2/TRBV6-3
j_gene: TRBJ2-6
CDR3aa: CASQQVSSGANVLTF
CDR3nt: TGTGCCAGCCAACAGGTTTCCTCTGGGGCCAACGTCCTGACTTTC

d_gene: NA
abundance: NA
v_gene: TRBV9
j_gene: TRBJ2-3
CDR3aa: CASSVVALKTTDTQYF
CDR3nt: TGTGCCAGCAGCGTAGTCGCCCTCAAAACCACAGATACGCAGTATTTT

d_gene: TRBD1
abundance: NA
v_gene: TRBV28
j_gene: TRBJ1-5
CDR3aa: CASSQGTGIYQPQHF
CDR3nt: TGTGCCAGCAGTCAAGGGACAGGGATTTATCAGCCCCAGCATTTT

d_gene: NA
abundance: many
v_gene: TRBV7-8
j_gene: TRBJ2-6
CDR3aa: CASSLASPLSQSGANVLTF
CDR3nt: TGTGCCAGCAGCTTAGCCAGCCCACTAAGTCAATCTGGGGCCAACGTCCTGACTTTC

d_gene: NA
abundance: many
v_gene: TRBV5-6
j_gene: TRBJ2-5
CDR3aa: CASSLPYRETQYF
CDR3nt: TGTGCCAGCAGCTTGCCATACAGGGAGACCCAGTACTTC

d_gene: NA
abundance: many
v_gene: TRBV12-3/TRBV12-4
j_gene: TRBJ1-1
CDR3aa: CASSFFGGDTEAFF
CDR3nt: TGTGCCAGCAGTTTTTTTGGGGGTGACACTGAAGCTTTCTTT

d_gene: NA
abundance: few
v_gene: TRBV4-3
j_gene: TRBJ1-5
CDR3aa: CASSQGGGQPQHF
CDR3nt: TGCGCCAGCAGCCAAGGGGGCGGTCAGCCCCAGCATTTT

d_gene: NA
abundance: few
v_gene: TRBV11-3
j_gene: TRBJ2-3
CDR3aa: CASSFTDGGRDTQYF
CDR3nt: TGTGCCAGCAGCTTCACCGATGGGGGTAGGGATACGCAGTATTTT